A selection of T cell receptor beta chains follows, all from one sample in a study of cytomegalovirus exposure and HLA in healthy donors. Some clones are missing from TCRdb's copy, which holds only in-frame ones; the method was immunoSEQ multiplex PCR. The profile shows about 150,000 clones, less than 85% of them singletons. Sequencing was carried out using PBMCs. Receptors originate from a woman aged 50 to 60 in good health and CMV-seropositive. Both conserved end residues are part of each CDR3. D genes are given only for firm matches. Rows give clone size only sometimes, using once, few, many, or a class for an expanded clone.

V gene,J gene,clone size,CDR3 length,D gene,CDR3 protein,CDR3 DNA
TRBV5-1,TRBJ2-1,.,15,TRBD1,CASSPGQGAVGEQFF,TGCGCCAGCAGCCCCGGACAGGGGGCTGTAGGTGAGCAGTTCTTC
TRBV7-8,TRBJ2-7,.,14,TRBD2,CASSTTSVPTEQYF,TGTGCCAGCAGCACCACTAGCGTGCCCACCGAGCAGTACTTC
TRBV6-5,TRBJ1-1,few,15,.,CASSYGAGMNTEAFF,TGTGCCAGCAGTTACGGGGCAGGGATGAACACTGAAGCTTTCTTT
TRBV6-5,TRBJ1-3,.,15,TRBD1,CASSTAGGFGNTIYF,TGTGCCAGCAGTACAGCAGGGGGGTTTGGAAACACCATATATTTT
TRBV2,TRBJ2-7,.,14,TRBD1,CASSLGQGWDEQYF,TGTGCCAGCAGCCTTGGACAGGGTTGGGACGAGCAGTACTTC
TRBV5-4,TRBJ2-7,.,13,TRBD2,CASSLVLAGEQYF,TGTGCCAGCAGCTTGGTACTAGCGGGGGAGCAGTACTTC
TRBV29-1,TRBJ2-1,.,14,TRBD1,CSASGKGQYNEQFF,TGCAGCGCTTCGGGCAAGGGACAGTACAATGAGCAGTTCTTC
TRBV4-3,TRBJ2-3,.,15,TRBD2,CASSQLAGGADTQYF,TGCGCCAGCAGCCAACTAGCGGGGGGGGCAGATACGCAGTATTTT
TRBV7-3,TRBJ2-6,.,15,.,CASSPQSSGANVLTF,TGTGCCAGCAGCCCACAAAGCTCTGGGGCCAACGTCCTGACTTTC
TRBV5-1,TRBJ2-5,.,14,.,CASSPTSPEETQYF,TGCGCCAGCAGCCCGACTAGTCCCGAGGAGACCCAGTACTTC
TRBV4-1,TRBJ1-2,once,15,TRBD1,CASSLYQGAMEGYTF,TGCGCCAGCAGCCTATACCAGGGGGCTATGGAGGGCTACACCTTC
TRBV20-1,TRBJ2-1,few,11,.,CSAPLANEQFF,TGCAGTGCCCCGCTAGCAAATGAGCAGTTCTTC
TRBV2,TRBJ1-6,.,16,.,CASSDLGPDPNSPLHF,TGTGCCAGCAGTGATTTGGGGCCTGATCCTAATTCACCCCTCCACTTT
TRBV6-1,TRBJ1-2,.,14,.,CASTDNNPPYGYTF,TGTGCCAGCACCGACAACAACCCACCCTATGGCTACACCTTC
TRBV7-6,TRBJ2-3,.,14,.,CASSSRPGADTQYF,TGTGCCAGCAGCTCTCGGCCAGGGGCAGATACGCAGTATTTT
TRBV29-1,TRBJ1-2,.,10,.,CSVETSGYTF,TGCAGCGTTGAAACTTCTGGCTACACCTTC
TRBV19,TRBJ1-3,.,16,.,CASSIRSSGTGNTIYF,TGTGCCAGTAGTATTAGGAGTTCGGGGACTGGAAACACCATATATTTT
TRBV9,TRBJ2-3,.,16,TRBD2,CASSGGNSGGAYTQYF,TGTGCCAGCAGCGGAGGGAATAGCGGGGGGGCCTATACGCAGTATTTT
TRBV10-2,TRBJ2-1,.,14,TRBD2,CASTLAGVDNEQFF,TGCGCCAGCACCTTAGCGGGGGTGGACAATGAGCAGTTCTTC
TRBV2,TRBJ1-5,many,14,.,CASSDREGRQPQHF,TGTGCCAGCAGTGACAGAGAGGGAAGACAGCCCCAGCATTTT
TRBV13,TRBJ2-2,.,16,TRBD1,CASGLGGQGGNGELFF,TGTGCCAGCGGCTTAGGGGGACAGGGGGGGAACGGGGAGCTGTTTTTT
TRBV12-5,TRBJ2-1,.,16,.,CASGLVNGLGGNEQFF,TGTGCTAGTGGTTTGGTTAACGGACTAGGGGGCAATGAGCAGTTCTTC
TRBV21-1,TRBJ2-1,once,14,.,CASSTGQGSNEQFF,TGTGCCAGCAGCACTGGACAGGGCTCCAATGAGCAGTTCTTC
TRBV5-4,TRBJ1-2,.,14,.,CASSLGQQNYGYTF,TGTGCCAGCAGCTTGGGACAGCAAAACTATGGCTACACCTTC
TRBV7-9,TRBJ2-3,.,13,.,CASSFGTTDTQYF,TGTGCCAGCAGCTTCGGGACAACAGATACGCAGTATTTT
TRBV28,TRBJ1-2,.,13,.,CASSLLGAGGYTF,TGTGCCAGCAGTTTACTGGGGGCGGGTGGCTACACCTTC
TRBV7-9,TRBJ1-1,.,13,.,CASSLGENTEAFF,TGTGCCAGCAGCTTAGGCGAGAACACTGAAGCTTTCTTT
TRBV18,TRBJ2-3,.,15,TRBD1,CASSLRQGAADTQYF,TGTGCCAGCTCACTTAGACAGGGAGCCGCAGATACGCAGTATTTT
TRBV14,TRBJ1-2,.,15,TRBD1,CASSPTGTGGYGYTF,TGTGCCAGCAGCCCGACCGGGACAGGGGGGTATGGCTACACCTTC
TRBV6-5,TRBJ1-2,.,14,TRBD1,CASRSPGGGYGYTF,TGTGCCAGCAGGTCTCCAGGGGGCGGGTATGGCTACACCTTC
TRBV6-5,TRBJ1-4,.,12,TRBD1,CASSPGGEKLFF,TGTGCCAGCAGCCCAGGGGGGGAAAAACTGTTTTTT
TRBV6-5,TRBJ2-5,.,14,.,CASSAIQGGETQYF,TGTGCCAGCAGTGCCATCCAGGGTGGGGAGACCCAGTACTTC
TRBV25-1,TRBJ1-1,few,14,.,CASSEYQGRTEAFF,TGTGCCAGCAGTGAATATCAGGGGCGAACTGAAGCTTTCTTT
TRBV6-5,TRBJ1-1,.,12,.,CASSYAGIQAFF,TGTGCCAGCAGTTACGCAGGGATACAAGCTTTCTTT
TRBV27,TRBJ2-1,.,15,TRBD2,CASSLAGGTYNEQFF,TGTGCCAGCAGTTTAGCGGGGGGAACCTACAATGAGCAGTTCTTC
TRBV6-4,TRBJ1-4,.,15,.,CASSVRKTDNEKLFF,TGTGCCAGCAGTGTACGTAAGACAGACAATGAAAAACTGTTTTTT
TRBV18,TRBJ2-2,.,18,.,CASSRLTVNSGGTGELFF,TGTGCCAGCTCACGACTCACAGTCAACAGCGGAGGAACCGGGGAGCTGTTTTTT
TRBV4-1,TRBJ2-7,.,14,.,CASSQAGEAYEQYF,TGCGCCAGCAGCCAAGCAGGGGAAGCCTACGAGCAGTACTTC
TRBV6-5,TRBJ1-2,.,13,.,CASSSVVGRGYTF,TGTGCCAGCAGTTCGGTGGTCGGGAGGGGCTACACCTTC
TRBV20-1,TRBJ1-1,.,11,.,CSARSGTEAFF,TGCAGTGCTAGATCAGGTACTGAAGCTTTCTTT
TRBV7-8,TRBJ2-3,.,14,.,CASSLAPAADTQYF,TGTGCCAGCAGCTTAGCGCCTGCGGCAGATACGCAGTATTTT
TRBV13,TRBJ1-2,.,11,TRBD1,CASSLGTGPTF,TGTGCCAGCAGCTTGGGGACAGGTCCCACCTTC
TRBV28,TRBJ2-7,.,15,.,CASSFSGGNTYEQYF,TGTGCCAGCAGTTTCAGTGGGGGCAACACCTACGAGCAGTACTTC
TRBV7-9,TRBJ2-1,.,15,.,CASSLARGGINEQFF,TGTGCCAGCAGCTTAGCTAGAGGCGGTATCAATGAGCAGTTCTTC
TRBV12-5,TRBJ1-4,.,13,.,CASGLQANEKLFF,TGTGCTAGTGGTCTACAGGCTAATGAAAAACTGTTTTTT
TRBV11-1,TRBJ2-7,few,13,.,CASSSLVSYEQYF,TGTGCCAGCAGCTCCCTTGTTTCCTACGAGCAGTACTTC
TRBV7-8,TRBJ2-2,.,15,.,CASTLRAGHTGELFF,TGTGCCAGCACCCTCCGGGCAGGGCACACCGGGGAGCTGTTTTTT
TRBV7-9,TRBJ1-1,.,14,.,CASSPQGISTEAFF,TGTGCCAGCAGCCCCCAGGGAATTAGTACTGAAGCTTTCTTT
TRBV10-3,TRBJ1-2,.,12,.,CAIFSGDYGYTF,TGTGCCATCTTTTCGGGGGACTATGGCTACACCTTC
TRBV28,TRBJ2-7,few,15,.,CASRRGDGGGYEQYF,TGTGCCAGCCGCCGTGGTGACGGGGGTGGCTACGAGCAGTACTTC
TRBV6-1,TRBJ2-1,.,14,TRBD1,CASSEGTGADEQFF,TGTGCCAGCAGTGAGGGGACAGGGGCGGATGAGCAGTTCTTC
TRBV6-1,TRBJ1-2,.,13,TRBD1,CASWSGTGGSYTF,TGTGCCAGCTGGTCCGGGACAGGGGGGTCCTACACCTTC
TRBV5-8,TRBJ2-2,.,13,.,CASRHTNTGELFF,TGTGCCAGCAGACACACGAACACCGGGGAGCTGTTTTTT
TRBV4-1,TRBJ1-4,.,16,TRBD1,CASSRVGTGEGEKLFF,TGCGCCAGCAGCCGCGTTGGGACAGGGGAAGGTGAAAAACTGTTTTTT
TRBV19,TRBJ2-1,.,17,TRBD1,CASSETGTLARDNEQFF,TGTGCCAGTAGCGAGACAGGGACATTGGCTCGGGACAATGAGCAGTTCTTC
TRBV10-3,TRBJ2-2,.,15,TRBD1,CAISGDRGLTGELFF,TGTGCCATCAGTGGGGACAGGGGGCTCACCGGGGAGCTGTTTTTT
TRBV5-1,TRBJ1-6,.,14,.,CASSDGTRNSPLHF,TGCGCCAGCAGCGACGGGACTCGCAATTCACCCCTCCACTTT
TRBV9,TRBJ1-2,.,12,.,CASSPDNYGYTF,TGTGCCAGCAGCCCGGACAATTATGGCTACACCTTC
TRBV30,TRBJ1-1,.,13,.,CAFWTQRGTEAFF,TGTGCCTTTTGGACACAGCGAGGCACTGAAGCTTTCTTT